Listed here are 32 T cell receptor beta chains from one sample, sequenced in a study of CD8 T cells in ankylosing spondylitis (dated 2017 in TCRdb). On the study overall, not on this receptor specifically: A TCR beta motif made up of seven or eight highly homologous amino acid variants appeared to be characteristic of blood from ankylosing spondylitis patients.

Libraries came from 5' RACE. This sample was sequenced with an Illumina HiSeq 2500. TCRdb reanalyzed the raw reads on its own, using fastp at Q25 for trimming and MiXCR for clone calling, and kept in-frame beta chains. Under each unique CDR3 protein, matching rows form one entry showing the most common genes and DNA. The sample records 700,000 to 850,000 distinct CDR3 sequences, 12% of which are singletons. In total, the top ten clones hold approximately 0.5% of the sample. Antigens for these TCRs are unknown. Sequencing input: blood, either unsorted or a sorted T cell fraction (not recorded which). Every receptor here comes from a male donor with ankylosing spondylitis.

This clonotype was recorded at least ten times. CDR3 in amino acids: CSARTVVGGPYEQYF. CDR3 DNA: TGCAGTGCTAGGACTGTCGTTGGGGGCCCTTACGAGCAGTACTTC. This chain joins TRBV20-1 and TRBJ2-7; D possibly corresponds to TRBD1 (6 bases). The CDR3 spans 15 residues. CDR1 is DFQATT and CDR2 is SNEGSKA in the germline V gene (reference sequence). Trimming stripped 3 bases from V and 4 bases from J, with 19 bases between.

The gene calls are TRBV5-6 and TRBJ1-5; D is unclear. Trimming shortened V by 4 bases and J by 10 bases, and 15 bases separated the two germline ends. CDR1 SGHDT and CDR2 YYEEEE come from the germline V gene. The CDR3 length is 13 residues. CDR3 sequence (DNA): TGTGCCAGCAGCCCCGGAGAGACACGTCCCCAGCATTTT. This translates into CASSPGETRPQHF.

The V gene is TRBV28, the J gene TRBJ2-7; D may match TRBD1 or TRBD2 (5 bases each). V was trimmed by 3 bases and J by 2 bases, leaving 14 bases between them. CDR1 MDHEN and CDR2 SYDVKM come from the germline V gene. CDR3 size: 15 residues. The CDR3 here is CASSFRAGPTYEQYF. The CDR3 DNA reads TGTGCCAGCAGTTTCAGGGCGGGCCCTACCTACGAGCAGTACTTC.

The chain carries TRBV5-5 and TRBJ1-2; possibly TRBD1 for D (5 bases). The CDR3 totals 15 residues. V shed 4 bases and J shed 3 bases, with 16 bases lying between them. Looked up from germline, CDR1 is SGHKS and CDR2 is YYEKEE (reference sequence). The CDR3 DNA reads TGTGCCAGCAGCCCTCGCGGACATGAGGACTATGGCTACACCTTC. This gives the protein CASSPRGHEDYGYTF. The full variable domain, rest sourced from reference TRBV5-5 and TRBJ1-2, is DAGVTQSPTHLIKTRGQQVTLRCSPISGHKSVSWYQQVLGQGPQFIFQYYEKEERGRGNFPDRFSARQFPNYSSELNVNALLLGDSALYLCASSPRGHEDYGYTFGSGTRLTVV.

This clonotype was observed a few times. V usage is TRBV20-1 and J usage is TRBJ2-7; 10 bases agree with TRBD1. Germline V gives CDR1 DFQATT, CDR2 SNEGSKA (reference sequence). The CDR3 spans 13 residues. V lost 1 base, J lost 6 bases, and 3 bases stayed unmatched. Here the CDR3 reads CSARGGTGAEQYF. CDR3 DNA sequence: TGCAGTGCTAGAGGCGGGACAGGGGCCGAGCAGTACTTC.

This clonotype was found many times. The DNA of the CDR3 is TGTGCCAGCAGCTTAAGAGCGGGAGGGCCGTACGAGCAGTACTTC. Amino acid sequence: CASSLRAGGPYEQYF. The chain joins TRBV7-2 to TRBJ2-7; the match to TRBD2 covers 10 bases. The germline V gene has CDR1 SGHTA and CDR2 FQGNSA. The CDR3 runs 15 residues. Germline trimming cut 2 bases from V and 4 bases from J; bases unmatched to any gene: 5.

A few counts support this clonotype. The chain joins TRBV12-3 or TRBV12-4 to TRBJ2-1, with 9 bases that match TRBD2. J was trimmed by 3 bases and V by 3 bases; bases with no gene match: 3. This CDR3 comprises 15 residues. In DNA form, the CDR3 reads TGTGCCAGCAGTTTGGCTAGCGGGATCTACAATGAGCAGTTCTTC. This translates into CASSLASGIYNEQFF.

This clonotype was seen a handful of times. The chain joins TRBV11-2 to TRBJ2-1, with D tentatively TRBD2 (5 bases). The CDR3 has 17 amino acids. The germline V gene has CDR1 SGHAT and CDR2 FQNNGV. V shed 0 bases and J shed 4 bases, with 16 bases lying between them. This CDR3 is CASSLEMVSGNYNEQFF. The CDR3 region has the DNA TGTGCCAGCAGCTTAGAAATGGTGAGCGGAAATTACAATGAGCAGTTCTTC.

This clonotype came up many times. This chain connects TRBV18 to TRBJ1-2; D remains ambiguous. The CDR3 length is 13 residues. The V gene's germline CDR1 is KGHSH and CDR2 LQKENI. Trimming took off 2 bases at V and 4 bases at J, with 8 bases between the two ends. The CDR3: CASSPGIPYGYTF. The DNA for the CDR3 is TGTGCCAGCTCACCAGGGATACCCTATGGCTACACCTTC.

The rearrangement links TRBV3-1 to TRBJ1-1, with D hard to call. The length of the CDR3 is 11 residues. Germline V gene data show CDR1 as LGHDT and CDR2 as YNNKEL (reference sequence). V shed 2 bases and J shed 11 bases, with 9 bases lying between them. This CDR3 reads CASSQMGAAFF. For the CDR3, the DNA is TGTGCCAGCAGCCAAATGGGAGCTGCTTTCTTT.

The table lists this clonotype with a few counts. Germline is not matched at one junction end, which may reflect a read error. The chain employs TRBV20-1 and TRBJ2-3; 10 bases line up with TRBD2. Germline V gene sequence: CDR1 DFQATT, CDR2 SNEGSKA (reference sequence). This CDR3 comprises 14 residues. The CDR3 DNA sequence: TGCAGTTCTAGGACTAGCGGAATCACAGATACGCAGTATTTT. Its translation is CSSRTSGITDTQYF.

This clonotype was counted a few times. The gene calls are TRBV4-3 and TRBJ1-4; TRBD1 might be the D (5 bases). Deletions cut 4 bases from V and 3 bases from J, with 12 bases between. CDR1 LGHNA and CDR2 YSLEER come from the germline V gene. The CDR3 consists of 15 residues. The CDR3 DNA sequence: TGCGCCAGCAGCCCCTCGGGGGGAGCTAATGAAAAACTGTTTTTT. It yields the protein CASSPSGGANEKLFF.

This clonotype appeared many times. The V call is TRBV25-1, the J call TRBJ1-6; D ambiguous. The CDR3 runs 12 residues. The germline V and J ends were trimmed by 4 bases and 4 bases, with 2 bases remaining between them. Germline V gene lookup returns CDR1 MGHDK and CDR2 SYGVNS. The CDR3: CASSGYNSPLHF. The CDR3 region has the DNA TGTGCCAGCAGTGGTTATAATTCACCCCTCCACTTT.

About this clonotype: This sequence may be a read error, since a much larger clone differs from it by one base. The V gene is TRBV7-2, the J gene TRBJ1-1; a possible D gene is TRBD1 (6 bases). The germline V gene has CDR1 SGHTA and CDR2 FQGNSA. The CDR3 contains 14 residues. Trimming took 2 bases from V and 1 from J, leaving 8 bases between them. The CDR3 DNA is TGTGCCAGCAGCTTAAGGGGGGAGAACACTGAAGCTTTCTTT. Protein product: CASSLRGENTEAFF.

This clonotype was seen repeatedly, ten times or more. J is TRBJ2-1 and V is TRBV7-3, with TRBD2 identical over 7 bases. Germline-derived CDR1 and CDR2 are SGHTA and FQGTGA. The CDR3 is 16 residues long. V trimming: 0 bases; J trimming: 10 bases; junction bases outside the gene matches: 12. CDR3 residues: CASSLTSGAGNREQFF. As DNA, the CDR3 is TGTGCCAGCAGCTTAACGAGCGGGGCAGGGAATCGAGAGCAGTTCTTC.

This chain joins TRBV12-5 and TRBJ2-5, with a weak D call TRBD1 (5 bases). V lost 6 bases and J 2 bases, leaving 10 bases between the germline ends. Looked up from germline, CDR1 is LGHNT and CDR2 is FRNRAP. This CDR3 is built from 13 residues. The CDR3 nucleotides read TGTGCTAGTGGCTCAGGGTCACAAGAGACCCAGTACTTC. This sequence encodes CASGSGSQETQYF.

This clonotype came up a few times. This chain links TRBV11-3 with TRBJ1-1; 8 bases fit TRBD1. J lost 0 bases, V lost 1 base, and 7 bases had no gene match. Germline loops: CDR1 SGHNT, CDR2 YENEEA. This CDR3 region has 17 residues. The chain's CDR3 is CASSLGTGRGLNTEAFF. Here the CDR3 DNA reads TGTGCCAGCAGCTTAGGGACAGGGCGAGGGCTGAACACTGAAGCTTTCTTT.

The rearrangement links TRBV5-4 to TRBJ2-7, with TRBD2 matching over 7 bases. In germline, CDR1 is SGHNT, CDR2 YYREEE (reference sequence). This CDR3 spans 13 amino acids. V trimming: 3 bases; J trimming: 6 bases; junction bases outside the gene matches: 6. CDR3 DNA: TGTGCCAGCAGCTCCGGGACTAAACCCGAGCAGTACTTC. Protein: CASSSGTKPEQYF.

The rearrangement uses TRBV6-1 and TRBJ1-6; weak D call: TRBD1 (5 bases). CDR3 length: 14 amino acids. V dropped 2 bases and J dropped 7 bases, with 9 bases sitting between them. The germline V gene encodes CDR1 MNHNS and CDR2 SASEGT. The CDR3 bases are TGTGCCAGCAGTGAAAAGGGGTGGAATTCACCCCTCCACTTT. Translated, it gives CASSEKGWNSPLHF.

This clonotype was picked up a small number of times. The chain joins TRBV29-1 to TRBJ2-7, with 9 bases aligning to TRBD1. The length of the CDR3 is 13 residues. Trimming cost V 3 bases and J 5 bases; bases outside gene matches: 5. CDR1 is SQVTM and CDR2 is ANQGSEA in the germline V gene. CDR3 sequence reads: CSVDGTGNNEQYF. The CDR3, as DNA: TGCAGCGTTGATGGGACAGGGAACAACGAGCAGTACTTC.

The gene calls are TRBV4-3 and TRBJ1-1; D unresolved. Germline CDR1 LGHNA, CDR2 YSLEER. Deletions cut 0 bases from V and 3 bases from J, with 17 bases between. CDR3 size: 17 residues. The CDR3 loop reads CASSQESIAEWDTEAFF. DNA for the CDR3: TGCGCCAGCAGCCAAGAGTCTATTGCCGAATGGGACACTGAAGCTTTCTTT.

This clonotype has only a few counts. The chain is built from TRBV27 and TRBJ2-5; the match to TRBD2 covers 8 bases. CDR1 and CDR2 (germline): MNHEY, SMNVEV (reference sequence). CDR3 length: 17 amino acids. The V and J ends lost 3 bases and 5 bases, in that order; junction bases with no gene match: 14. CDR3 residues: CASSFGPGGLGSETQYF. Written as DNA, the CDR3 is TGTGCCAGCAGTTTTGGCCCGGGAGGGTTGGGGAGCGAGACCCAGTACTTC.

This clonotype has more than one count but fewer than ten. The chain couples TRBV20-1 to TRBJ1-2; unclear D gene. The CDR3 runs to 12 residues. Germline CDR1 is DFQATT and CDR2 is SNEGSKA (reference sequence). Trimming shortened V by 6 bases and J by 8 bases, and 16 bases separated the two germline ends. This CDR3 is CSAPTGQPGYTF. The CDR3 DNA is TGCAGTGCCCCCACCGGGCAGCCGGGCTACACCTTC.

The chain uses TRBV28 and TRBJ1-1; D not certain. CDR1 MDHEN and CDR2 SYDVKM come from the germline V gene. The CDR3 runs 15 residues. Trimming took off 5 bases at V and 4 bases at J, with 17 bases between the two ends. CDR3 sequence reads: CASSVESLGATEAFF. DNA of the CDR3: TGTGCCAGCAGTGTGGAATCCCTGGGCGCCACTGAAGCTTTCTTT.

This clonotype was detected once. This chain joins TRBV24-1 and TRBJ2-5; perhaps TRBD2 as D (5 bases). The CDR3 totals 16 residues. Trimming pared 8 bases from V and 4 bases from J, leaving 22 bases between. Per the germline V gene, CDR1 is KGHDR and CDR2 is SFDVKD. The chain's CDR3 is CATNDYTKSSLETQYF. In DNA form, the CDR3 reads TGTGCCACCAATGACTACACAAAATCCAGCTTAGAGACCCAGTACTTC.

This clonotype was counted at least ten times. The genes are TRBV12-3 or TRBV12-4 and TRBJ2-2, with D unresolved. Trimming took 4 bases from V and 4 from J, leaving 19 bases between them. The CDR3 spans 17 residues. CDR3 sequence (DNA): TGTGCCAGCAGTTCAACCCGCGGCCTCATTGTCACCGGGGAGCTGTTTTTT. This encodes CASSSTRGLIVTGELFF.

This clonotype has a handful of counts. CDR3 region: CASTFSDRGSYEQYF. The CDR3, as DNA: TGTGCCAGCACTTTCTCGGACAGGGGGTCCTACGAGCAGTACTTC. This rearrangement joins TRBV6-5 to TRBJ2-7; 10 bases map to TRBD1. This CDR3 is built from 15 residues. CDR1 is MNHEY and CDR2 is SVGAGI in the germline V gene. After removal of 7 bases from V and 1 base from J, the junction contained 7 bases not matched to a gene.

CDR3 amino acids: CAISESSHYNEQFF. The CDR3 DNA sequence: TGTGCCATCAGTGAGTCGAGTCACTACAATGAGCAGTTCTTC. This rearrangement joins TRBV10-3 to TRBJ2-1; the D is unclear. Between the trimmed V and J ends, which lost 0 bases and 3 bases, there was a span of 6 bases. The V gene's germline CDR1 is ENHRY and CDR2 SYGVKD. This CDR3 region has 14 residues.

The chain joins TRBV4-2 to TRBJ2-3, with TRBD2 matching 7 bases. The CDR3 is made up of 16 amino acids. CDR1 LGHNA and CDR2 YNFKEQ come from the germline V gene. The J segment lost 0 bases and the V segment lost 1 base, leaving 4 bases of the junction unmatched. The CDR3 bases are TGTGCCAGCAGCCAAGTCAATAGCGGGAGCACAGATACGCAGTATTTT. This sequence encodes CASSQVNSGSTDTQYF.

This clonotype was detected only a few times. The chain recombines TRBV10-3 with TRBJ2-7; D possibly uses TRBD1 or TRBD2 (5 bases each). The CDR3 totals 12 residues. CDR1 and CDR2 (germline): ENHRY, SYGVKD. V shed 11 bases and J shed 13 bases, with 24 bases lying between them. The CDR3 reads CASTGTLPGSYF. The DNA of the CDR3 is TGTGCCTCTACGGGGACCCTCCCTGGAAGTTACTTC.

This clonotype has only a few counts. The CDR3 spells CASSYSGLNEQFF. CDR3 nucleotide sequence: TGTGCCAGCAGTTACTCAGGGCTTAATGAGCAGTTCTTC. The chain uses TRBV6-2 or TRBV6-3 and TRBJ2-1; the D is unclear. This CDR3 contains 13 residues. Trimming shortened V by 0 bases and J by 7 bases, and 7 bases separated the two germline ends. Germline loops: CDR1 MNHEY, CDR2 SVGEGT.

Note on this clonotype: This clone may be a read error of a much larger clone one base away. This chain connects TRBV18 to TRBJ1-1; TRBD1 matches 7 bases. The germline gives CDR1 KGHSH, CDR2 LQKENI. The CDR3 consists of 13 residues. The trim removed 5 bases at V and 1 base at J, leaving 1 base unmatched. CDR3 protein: CASSGQENTEAFF. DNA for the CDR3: TGTGCCAGCTCAGGACAGGAGAACACTGAAGCTTTCTTT.